The 24 T cell receptor beta chains reported below all come from one sample, sequenced in a study of T cell repertoires in cytomegalovirus infection. MiXCR was run by TCRdb on the reads, yielding one entry per CDR3 protein. Among some 300,000 distinct CDR3 sequences, approximately 10% were seen once, and the ten largest hold approximately 2.4%. Sample: PBMCs. These receptors all stem from a human donor in good health (CMV status not recorded). Some clones in this sample may be carry-over from other donors' samples.

This clonotype was detected many times. The J gene is TRBJ2-2, the V gene TRBV19; D call uncertain. Between the trimmed V and J ends, which lost 5 bases and 2 bases, there was a span of 6 bases. This CDR3 contains 13 residues. The V gene's germline CDR1 is LNHDA and CDR2 SQIVND (reference sequence). The CDR3 DNA follows: TGTGCCAGTAGTTTTGATAACACCGGGGAGCTGTTTTTT. Its protein is CASSFDNTGELFF.

This sequence joins TRBV28 and TRBJ2-5; a weak D match, TRBD2 (5 bases). Germline loops: CDR1 MDHEN, CDR2 SYDVKM. V lost 5 bases to trimming and J lost 2 bases, with 15 bases between them. The CDR3 contains 15 residues. This CDR3 reads CASSAPAVGQETQYF. The CDR3, as DNA: TGTGCCAGCAGTGCGCCAGCGGTGGGACAAGAGACCCAGTACTTC.

This clonotype showed up many times. This chain connects TRBV12-3 or TRBV12-4 to TRBJ2-3; tentatively, D is TRBD1 (5 bases). The V and J ends lost 6 bases and 1 base respectively, with 8 bases between them. The CDR3 consists of 13 residues. For the CDR3, the DNA is TGTGCCAGCAGATTGACAGGCACAGATACGCAGTATTTT. This sequence encodes CASRLTGTDTQYF.

This clonotype appeared many times. V usage is TRBV20-1 and J usage is TRBJ2-5, with D uncertain. V was pared by 3 bases and J by 4 bases, with 6 bases between. This CDR3 is built from 11 residues. Germline lookup yields CDR1 DFQATT and CDR2 SNEGSKA (reference sequence). The CDR3 loop reads CSARTGETQYF. In nucleotides, the CDR3 is TGCAGTGCTAGGACCGGAGAGACCCAGTACTTC.

Ten or more counts support this clonotype. This chain links TRBV2 with TRBJ2-2; 7 nucleotides match TRBD1. V was pared by 7 bases and J by 0 bases, with 5 bases of the junction left unmatched. CDR3 size: 15 residues. CDR1 and CDR2 (germline): SNHLY, FYNNEI. For the CDR3, the DNA is TGTGCCAGCAAACGGCAGGGGGCGAACACCGGGGAGCTGTTTTTT. It translates to CASKRQGANTGELFF.

This clonotype was recorded many times. The V and J genes are TRBV4-1 and TRBJ2-1, with D possibly TRBD1 on 6 matching bases. The CDR3 covers 12 residues. Trimming removed 4 bases at V and 10 bases at J, with 11 bases between. Germline lookup yields CDR1 MGHRA and CDR2 YSYEKL. CDR3 region: CASSPGVWEQFF. The DNA of the CDR3 is TGCGCCAGCAGCCCAGGGGTTTGGGAGCAGTTCTTC.

This clonotype appeared many times. The chain carries TRBV6-1 and TRBJ2-3, with D perhaps matching TRBD2 (5 bases). The CDR3 spans 16 residues. Germline CDR1 MNHNS, CDR2 SASEGT. Between the trimmed V and J ends, which lost 2 bases and 4 bases, there was a span of 16 bases. The CDR3 protein is CASSEMTRGRPDTQYF. CDR3 DNA sequence: TGTGCCAGCAGTGAAATGACACGGGGAAGGCCAGATACGCAGTATTTT.

Notes on this clonotype: A read error is possible here, since a much larger clone lies one base away. The chain employs TRBV7-2 and TRBJ1-6; D is possibly TRBD1 (5 bases). Germline assignment: CDR1 SGHTA and CDR2 FQGNSA. Deletions cut 3 bases from V and 2 bases from J, with 8 bases between. The CDR3 totals 15 residues. The CDR3 nucleotides read TGTGCCAGCAGCTTCCAGGGAACCTATAATTCACCCCTCCACTTT. It encodes CASSFQGTYNSPLHF.

This clonotype was seen many times. The rearrangement joins TRBV5-8 to TRBJ1-4; 8 bases are a match to TRBD1. The CDR3 runs 15 residues. Looked up from germline, CDR1 is SGHTS and CDR2 is YDEGEE. The junction had 6 bases not matched to a gene; V was cut back by 2 bases and J by 6 bases. Here the CDR3 DNA reads TGTGCCAGCAGCTTATCCGGGACAGGAGATGAAAAACTGTTTTTT. Amino acid sequence: CASSLSGTGDEKLFF.

The table lists this clonotype with many counts. The gene calls are TRBV5-1 and TRBJ2-2; D not certain. V lost 5 bases to trimming and J lost 6 bases, with 8 bases between them. The CDR3 has 12 amino acids. From germline, CDR1 is SGHRS and CDR2 YFSETQ. This CDR3 is CASRIEAGELFF. CDR3 sequence (DNA): TGCGCCAGCAGAATAGAGGCCGGGGAGCTGTTTTTT. The full variable domain, its missing parts supplied by reference TRBV5-1 and TRBJ2-2, is KAGVTQTPRYLIKTRGQQVTLSCSPISGHRSVSWYQQTPGQGLQFLFEYFSETQRNKGNFPGRFSGRQFSNSRSEMNVSTLELGDSALYLCASRIEAGELFFGEGSRLTVL.

This clonotype was counted at least ten times. CDR3 nucleotide sequence: TGTGCCAGCAGTTCCGACAGATTCGTGGCCAATGAGCAGTTCTTC. Translation gives CASSSDRFVANEQFF. V and J are TRBV28 and TRBJ2-1; D perhaps matches TRBD1 (5 bases). Trimming left V 4 bases short and J 6 bases short, with 16 bases between. The length of the CDR3 is 15 residues. Germline V gene sequence: CDR1 MDHEN, CDR2 SYDVKM. The full variable domain, completed using reference TRBV28 and TRBJ2-1, is DVKVTQSSRYLVKRTGEKVFLECVQDMDHENMFWYRQDPGLGLRLIYFSYDVKMKEKGDIPEGYSVSREKKERFSLILESASTNQTSMYLCASSSDRFVANEQFFGPGTRLTVL.

This clonotype has at least ten counts. This chain uses TRBV5-8 with TRBJ1-2; D not resolved. The CDR3 extends over 14 amino acids. Trimming removed 1 base from V and 4 bases from J, with 11 bases in between. Germline CDR1 and CDR2: SGHTS and YDEGEE. The CDR3 sequence is CASSLNGVTYGYTF. In nucleotides, the CDR3 is TGTGCCAGCAGCTTGAATGGGGTGACCTATGGCTACACCTTC.

This clonotype was counted ten times or more. This chain connects TRBV19 to TRBJ1-1; TRBD1 agrees at 9 bases. This CDR3 contains 16 residues. The V gene's germline CDR1 is LNHDA and CDR2 SQIVND (reference sequence). Trimming at V came to 3 bases and at J to 5 bases, leaving 10 bases not matched to a gene. CDR3 sequence reads: CASSIGSGQGRTEAFF. In DNA form, the CDR3 reads TGTGCCAGTAGTATTGGGTCCGGACAGGGGCGGACTGAAGCTTTCTTT.

A few counts support this clonotype. The rearrangement joins TRBV6-6 to TRBJ1-3; 7 nucleotides line up with TRBD1. The V gene end was trimmed by 0 bases and the J gene end by 0 bases; junction bases not matched to a gene: 5. There are 17 residues in the CDR3. Looked up from germline, CDR1 is MNHNY and CDR2 is SVGAGI (reference sequence). The CDR3 sequence: CASSYSYRGHSGNTIYF. As DNA, the CDR3 is TGTGCCAGCAGTTACTCCTACAGGGGCCACTCTGGAAACACCATATATTTT.

V gene TRBV11-2 combines with J gene TRBJ2-5, with TRBD2 as a possible D gene (6 bases). Germline V CDR1 and CDR2: SGHAT, FQNNGV. V gave up 0 bases and J gave up 8 bases, with 16 bases separating them. This CDR3 region has 15 residues. CDR3 sequence reads: CASSLEIGSGETQYF. CDR3 nucleotides: TGTGCCAGCAGCTTAGAAATCGGTTCGGGGGAAACCCAGTACTTC.

V is TRBV6-2 or TRBV6-3 and J is TRBJ2-6; maybe TRBD1 (6 bases). CDR3 size: 15 residues. Trimming took off 5 bases at V and 2 bases at J, with 10 bases between the two ends. CDR1 is MNHEY, CDR2 SVGEGT, per germline. CDR3 sequence (DNA): TGTGCCAGCAGTGATCGGGACACTGGGGCCAACGTCCTGACTTTC. Translation: CASSDRDTGANVLTF.

This clonotype was seen repeatedly, ten times or more. This sequence joins TRBV28 and TRBJ2-5; a possible D gene is TRBD2 (6 bases). The CDR3 length is 15 residues. Germline lookup yields CDR1 MDHEN and CDR2 SYDVKM. The V end was cut by 2 bases, the J end by 1 base, with 11 bases between. CDR3 sequence: CASSLAGRTQETQYF. The CDR3 coding sequence is TGTGCCAGCAGTTTAGCGGGGAGAACCCAAGAGACCCAGTACTTC.

At least ten counts were recorded for this clonotype. The V call is TRBV7-8, the J call TRBJ1-4; D is possibly TRBD1 (5 bases). Per the germline V gene, CDR1 is SGHVS and CDR2 is FQNEAQ. Deletions cut 5 bases from V and 10 bases from J, with 14 bases between. The CDR3 loop spans 13 amino acids. In DNA, the CDR3 is TGTGCCAGCAGCGAGGGACGTACGGCAAAACTGTTTTTT. Protein: CASSEGRTAKLFF.

With regard to this clonotype: This sequence may be a read error, since a much larger clone differs from it by one base. This chain joins TRBV27 and TRBJ1-2; 8 bases line up with TRBD1. The CDR3 has 14 residues. Per germline, CDR1 MNHEY and CDR2 SMNVEV (reference sequence). V trimming: 7 bases; J trimming: 4 bases; junction bases outside the gene matches: 8. For the CDR3, the DNA is TGTGCCAGCACCAAGACAGGGGCCTTCTATGGCTACACCTTC. Encoded protein: CASTKTGAFYGYTF.

This clonotype was seen ten or more times. The chain uses TRBV20-1 and TRBJ2-1; TRBD1 matches 12 bases. J gave up 3 bases and V 0 bases, and 12 bases lay outside the gene matches. Per germline, CDR1 DFQATT and CDR2 SNEGSKA (reference sequence). The CDR3 sequence is 19 residues long. The CDR3 is CSARDAGTGGVNFYNEQFF. CDR3 DNA sequence: TGCAGTGCTAGAGATGCCGGGACAGGGGGCGTCAATTTCTACAATGAGCAGTTCTTC.

This clonotype has at least ten counts. The chain recombines TRBV6-1 with TRBJ2-1; the match to TRBD2 covers 9 bases. V was clipped by 7 bases and J by 8 bases; unmatched bases: 6. Germline V gene data show CDR1 as MNHNS and CDR2 as SASEGT. The CDR3 has 13 amino acids. The CDR3 DNA reads as TGTGCCAGCATGAGGGGCGGGGGGGATGAGCAGTTCTTC. Translation: CASMRGGGDEQFF.

The V and J genes are TRBV20-1 and TRBJ2-2; D remains ambiguous. Trimming shortened V by 0 bases and J by 1 base, and 6 bases separated the two germline ends. Germline-derived CDR1 and CDR2 are DFQATT and SNEGSKA (reference sequence). The CDR3 spans 14 residues. This CDR3 is CSARERQNTGELFF. DNA for the CDR3: TGCAGTGCTAGAGAGAGACAGAACACCGGGGAGCTGTTTTTT.

This clonotype was seen ten or more times. The rearrangement links TRBV7-2 to TRBJ1-1; D is ambiguous. CDR1 and CDR2 (germline): SGHTA, FQGNSA. The V and J ends lost 2 bases and 7 bases respectively, with 5 bases between them. The CDR3 is 11 residues long. In DNA form, the CDR3 reads TGTGCCAGCAGCTTAATGGTTGAAGCTTTCTTT. Translating gives CASSLMVEAFF. The full variable domain, rest sourced from reference TRBV7-2 and TRBJ1-1, is GAGVSQSPSNKVTEKGKDVELRCDPISGHTALYWYRQSLGQGLEFLIYFQGNSAPDKSGLPSDRFSAERTGGSVSTLTIQRTQQEDSAVYLCASSLMVEAFFGQGTRLTVV.

This clonotype was observed many times. The chain has TRBV28 and TRBJ1-2, with D tentatively TRBD1 (6 bases). The CDR3 loop spans 15 amino acids. V lost 3 bases and J 4 bases, leaving 15 bases between the germline ends. The germline gives CDR1 MDHEN, CDR2 SYDVKM. The CDR3 DNA sequence: TGTGCCAGCAGTTTCCCCGGACAGTCTCCCTATGGCTACACCTTC. This codes for CASSFPGQSPYGYTF.